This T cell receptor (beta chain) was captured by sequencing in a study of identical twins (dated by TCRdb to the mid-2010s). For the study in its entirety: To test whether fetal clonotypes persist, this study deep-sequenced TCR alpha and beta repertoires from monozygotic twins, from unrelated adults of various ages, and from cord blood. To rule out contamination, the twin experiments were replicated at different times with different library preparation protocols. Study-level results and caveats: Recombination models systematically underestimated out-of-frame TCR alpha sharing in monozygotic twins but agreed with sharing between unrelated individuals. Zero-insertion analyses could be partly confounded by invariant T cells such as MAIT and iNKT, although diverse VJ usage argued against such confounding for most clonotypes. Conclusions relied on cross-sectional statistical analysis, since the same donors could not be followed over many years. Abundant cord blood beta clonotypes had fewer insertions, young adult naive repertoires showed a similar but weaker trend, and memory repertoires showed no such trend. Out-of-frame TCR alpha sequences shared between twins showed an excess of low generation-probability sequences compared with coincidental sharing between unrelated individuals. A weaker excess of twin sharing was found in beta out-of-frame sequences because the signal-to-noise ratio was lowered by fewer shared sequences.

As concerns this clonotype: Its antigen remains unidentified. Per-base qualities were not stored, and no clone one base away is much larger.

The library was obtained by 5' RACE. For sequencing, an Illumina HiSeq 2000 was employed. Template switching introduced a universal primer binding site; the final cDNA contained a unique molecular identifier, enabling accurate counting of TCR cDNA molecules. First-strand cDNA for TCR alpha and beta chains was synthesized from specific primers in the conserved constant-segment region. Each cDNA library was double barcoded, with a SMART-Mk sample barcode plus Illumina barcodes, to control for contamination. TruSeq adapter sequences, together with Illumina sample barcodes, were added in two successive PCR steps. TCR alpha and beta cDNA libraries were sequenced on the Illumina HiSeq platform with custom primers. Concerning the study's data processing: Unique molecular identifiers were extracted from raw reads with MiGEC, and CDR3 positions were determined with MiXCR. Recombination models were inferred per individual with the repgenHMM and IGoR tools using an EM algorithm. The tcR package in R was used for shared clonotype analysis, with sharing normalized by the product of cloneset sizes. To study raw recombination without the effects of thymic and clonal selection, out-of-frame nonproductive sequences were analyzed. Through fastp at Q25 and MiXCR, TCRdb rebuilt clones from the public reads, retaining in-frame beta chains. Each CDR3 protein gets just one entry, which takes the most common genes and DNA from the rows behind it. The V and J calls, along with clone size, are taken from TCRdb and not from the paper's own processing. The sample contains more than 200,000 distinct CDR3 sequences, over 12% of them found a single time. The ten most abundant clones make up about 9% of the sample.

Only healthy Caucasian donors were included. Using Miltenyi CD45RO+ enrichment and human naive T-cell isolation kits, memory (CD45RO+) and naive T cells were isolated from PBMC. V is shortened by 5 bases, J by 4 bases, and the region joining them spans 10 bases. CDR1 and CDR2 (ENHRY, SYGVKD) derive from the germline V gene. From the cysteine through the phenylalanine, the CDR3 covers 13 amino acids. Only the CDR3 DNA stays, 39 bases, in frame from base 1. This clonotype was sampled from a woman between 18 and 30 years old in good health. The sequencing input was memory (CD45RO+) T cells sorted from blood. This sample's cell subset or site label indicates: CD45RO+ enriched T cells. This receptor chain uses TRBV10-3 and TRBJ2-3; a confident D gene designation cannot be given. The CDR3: CAISSTMADTQYF. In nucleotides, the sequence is TGTGCCATCAGTTCAACTATGGCAGATACGCAGTATTTT.